This T cell receptor (beta chain) comes out of a study of T cells in localized non-small cell lung cancer. Study results and limitations: Among the top 100 tumor clones, a median 57 appeared in adjacent lung.

V lost 0 bases to trimming and J lost 0 bases; unmatched junction nucleotides: 3. Germline loops: CDR1 MNHEY, CDR2 SMNVEV (reference sequence). The CDR3 consists of 16 residues. To note about this clone: Its cognate antigen is unknown.

Data came from immunoSEQ multiplex PCR; TCRdb stores just in-frame clones and leaves some out. The data contain tens of thousands of clones, about nine tenths of them singletons. The receptor was derived from a woman aged 35-75 years with stage I lung adenocarcinoma. The sequences come from peripheral blood, collected before any cancer treatment. This chain joins TRBV27 and TRBJ2-3; 7 nucleotides agree with TRBD2. The CDR3 region has the DNA TGTGCCAGCAGTTTATCTAGCGGGTTAAGCACAGATACGCAGTATTTT. Translated: CASSLSSGLSTDTQYF.